The source of this T cell receptor beta chain is a study of patients and donors after allogeneic stem cell transplantation. The CDR3 sequence is 16 residues long. Trimming removed 3 bases from V and 1 base from J, with 13 bases in between. In germline, CDR1 is KGHDR, CDR2 SFDVKD. TCRdb analysed the RT-PCR reads with MiXCR anew, one entry per CDR3 protein. The data show about 960,000 distinct CDR3 sequences, with about a sixth seen just once and 5.5% to 6.5% held by the top ten. The sequence was obtained from a human donor who was either an allogeneic HSCT recipient or a stem cell or donor lymphocyte infusion donor (not recorded which). It is not recorded whose cells these are; they may come from a transplant donor. The chain recombines TRBV24-1 with TRBJ2-3; tentative D call: TRBD1 (6 bases). The sample was blood, either unsorted or a sorted T cell fraction (not recorded which). The CDR3 is CATSDHRELGTDTQYF. CDR3 sequence (DNA): TGTGCCACCAGTGATCACAGGGAACTCGGCACAGATACGCAGTATTTT.